This TCR beta chain originates from a study of CD8+ T cells in alopecia areata. As for the study in general: Those treated were given oral tofacitinib at 5 to 10 mg twice daily. Whole-study results and caveats: Researchers reported that TCR sharing among patients proved less clear than in mice, possibly HLA-linked.

Of note for this clone: The antigen is undetermined.

It was cDNA, reverse transcribed from extracted RNA, that served as the sequencing template. Clones were sequenced by immunoSEQ multiplex PCR, and TCRdb holds only the in-frame ones, with some missing. The data hold several thousand clones, with roughly 55% observed a single time. Individuals with alopecia areata gave both lesional scalp punch biopsies and peripheral blood for collection. V lost 4 bases, J lost 7 bases, and 10 bases lay in between. Germline V gene lookup returns CDR1 MNHNY and CDR2 SVGAGI (reference sequence). The CDR3 consists of 12 residues. The chain has TRBV6-6 and TRBJ2-5; D is unresolved. Here the sequenced sample was skin, taken at week 0. The TCR sequence derives from a human donor with alopecia areata. CDR3 protein: CASSSSSGTQYF. The CDR3 DNA sequence: TGTGCCAGCAGTTCGTCGTCCGGGACCCAGTACTTC.